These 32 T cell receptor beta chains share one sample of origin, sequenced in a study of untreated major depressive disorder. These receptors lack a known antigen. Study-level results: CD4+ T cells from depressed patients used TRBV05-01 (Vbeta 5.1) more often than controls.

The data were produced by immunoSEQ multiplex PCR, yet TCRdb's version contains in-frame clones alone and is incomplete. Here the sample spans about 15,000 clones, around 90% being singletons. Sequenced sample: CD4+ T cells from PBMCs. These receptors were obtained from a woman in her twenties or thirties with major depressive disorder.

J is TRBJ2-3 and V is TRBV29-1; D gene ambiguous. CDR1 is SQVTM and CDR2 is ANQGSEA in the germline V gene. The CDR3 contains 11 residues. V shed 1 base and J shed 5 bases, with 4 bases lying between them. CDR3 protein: CSVEGRDTQYF. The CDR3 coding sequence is TGCAGCGTTGAAGGCCGAGATACGCAGTATTTT.

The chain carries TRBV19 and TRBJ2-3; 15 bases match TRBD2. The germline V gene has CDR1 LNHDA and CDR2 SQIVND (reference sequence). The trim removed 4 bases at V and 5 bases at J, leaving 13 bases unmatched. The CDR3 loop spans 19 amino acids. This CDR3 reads CASSTPPGLAGGPRDTQYF. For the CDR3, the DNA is TGTGCCAGTAGTACCCCCCCCGGACTAGCGGGAGGGCCTAGAGATACGCAGTATTTT.

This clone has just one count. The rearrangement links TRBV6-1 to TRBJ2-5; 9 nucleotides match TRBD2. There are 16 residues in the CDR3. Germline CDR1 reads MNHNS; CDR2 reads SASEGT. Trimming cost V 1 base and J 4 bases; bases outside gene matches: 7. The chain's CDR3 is CASSEGGLAGIETQYF. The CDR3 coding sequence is TGTGCCAGCAGTGAAGGCGGGCTAGCGGGGATAGAGACCCAGTACTTC.

CDR3 region: CASSGWANEKLFF. The CDR3 nucleotides are TGTGCCAGTAGTGGATGGGCTAATGAAAAACTGTTTTTT. The chain has TRBV19 and TRBJ1-4, with D uncertain. Germline V lookup: CDR1 LNHDA, CDR2 SQIVND (reference sequence). Trimming shortened V by 5 bases and J by 3 bases, and 7 bases separated the two germline ends. The CDR3 spans 13 residues.

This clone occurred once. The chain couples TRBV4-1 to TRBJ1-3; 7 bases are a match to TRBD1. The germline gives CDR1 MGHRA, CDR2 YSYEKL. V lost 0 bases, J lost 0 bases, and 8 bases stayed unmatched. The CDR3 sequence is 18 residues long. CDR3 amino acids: CASSQDWTGGTSGNTIYF. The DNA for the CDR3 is TGCGCCAGCAGCCAAGATTGGACAGGAGGTACCTCTGGAAACACCATATATTTT.

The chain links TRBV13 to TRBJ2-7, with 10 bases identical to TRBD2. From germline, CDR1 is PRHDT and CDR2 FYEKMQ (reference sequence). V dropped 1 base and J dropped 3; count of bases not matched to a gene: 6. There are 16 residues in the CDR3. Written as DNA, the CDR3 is TGTGCCAGCAGCTTAGTCCTAGCGGGAGATAGCTACGAGCAGTACTTC. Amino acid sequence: CASSLVLAGDSYEQYF.

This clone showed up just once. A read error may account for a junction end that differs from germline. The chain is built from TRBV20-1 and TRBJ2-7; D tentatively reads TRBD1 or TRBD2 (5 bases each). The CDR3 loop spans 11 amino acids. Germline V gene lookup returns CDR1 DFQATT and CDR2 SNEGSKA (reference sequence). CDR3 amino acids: CSVRTPGFGLW. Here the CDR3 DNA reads TGCAGTGTTCGCACCCCAGGGTTTGGACTGTGG.

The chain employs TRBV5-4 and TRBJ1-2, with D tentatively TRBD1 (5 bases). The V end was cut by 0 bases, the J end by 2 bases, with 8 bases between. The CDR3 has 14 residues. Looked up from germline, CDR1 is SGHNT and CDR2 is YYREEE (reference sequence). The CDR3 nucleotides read TGTGCCAGCAGCTTGGCCAGACAGAACTATGGCTACACCTTC. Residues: CASSLARQNYGYTF.

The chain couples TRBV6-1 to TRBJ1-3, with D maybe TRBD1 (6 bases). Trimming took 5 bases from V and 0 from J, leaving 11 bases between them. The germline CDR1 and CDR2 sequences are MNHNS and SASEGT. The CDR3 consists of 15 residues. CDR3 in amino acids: CASSTMDSSGNTIYF. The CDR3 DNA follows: TGTGCCAGCAGTACAATGGACAGCTCTGGAAACACCATATATTTT.

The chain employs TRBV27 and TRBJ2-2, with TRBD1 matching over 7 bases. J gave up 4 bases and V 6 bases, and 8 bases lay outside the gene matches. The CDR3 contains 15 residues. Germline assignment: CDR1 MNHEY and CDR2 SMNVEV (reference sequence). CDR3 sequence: CASRPGQKLTGELFF. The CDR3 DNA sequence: TGTGCCAGCAGACCGGGACAGAAACTCACCGGGGAGCTGTTTTTT.

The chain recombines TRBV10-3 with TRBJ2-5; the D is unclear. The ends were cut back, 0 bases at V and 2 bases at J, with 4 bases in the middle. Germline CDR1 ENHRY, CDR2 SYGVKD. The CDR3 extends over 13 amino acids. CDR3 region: CAISESPQETQYF. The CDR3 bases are TGTGCCATCAGTGAGTCCCCTCAAGAGACCCAGTACTTC.

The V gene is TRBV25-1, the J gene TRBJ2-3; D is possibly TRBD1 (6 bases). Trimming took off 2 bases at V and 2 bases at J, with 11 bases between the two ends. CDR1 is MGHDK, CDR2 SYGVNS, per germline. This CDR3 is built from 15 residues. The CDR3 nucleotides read TGTGCCAGCAGTGAAGCGAGGGGGACCACAGATACGCAGTATTTT. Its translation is CASSEARGTTDTQYF.

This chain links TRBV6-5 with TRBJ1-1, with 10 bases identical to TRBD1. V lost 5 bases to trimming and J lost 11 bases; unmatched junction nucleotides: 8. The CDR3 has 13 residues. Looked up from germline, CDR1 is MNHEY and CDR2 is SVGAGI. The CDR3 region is CASSLWTGGRAFF. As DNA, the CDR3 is TGTGCCAGCAGTCTTTGGACAGGGGGTAGGGCTTTCTTT.

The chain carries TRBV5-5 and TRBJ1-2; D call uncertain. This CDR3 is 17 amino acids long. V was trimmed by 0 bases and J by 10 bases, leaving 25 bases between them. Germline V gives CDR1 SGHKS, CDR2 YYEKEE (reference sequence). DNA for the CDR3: TGTGCCAGCAGCTTGGTGCAGGCGGCTCCAGGTGCCTTCGCCTACACCTTC. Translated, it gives CASSLVQAAPGAFAYTF.

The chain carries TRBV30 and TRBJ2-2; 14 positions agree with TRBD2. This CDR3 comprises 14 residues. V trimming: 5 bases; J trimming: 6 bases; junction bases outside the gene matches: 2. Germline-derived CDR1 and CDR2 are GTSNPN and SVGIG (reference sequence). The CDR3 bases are TGTGCCTGGGGGACTAGCGGGAGAGCCGGGGAGCTGTTTTTT. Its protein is CAWGTSGRAGELFF.

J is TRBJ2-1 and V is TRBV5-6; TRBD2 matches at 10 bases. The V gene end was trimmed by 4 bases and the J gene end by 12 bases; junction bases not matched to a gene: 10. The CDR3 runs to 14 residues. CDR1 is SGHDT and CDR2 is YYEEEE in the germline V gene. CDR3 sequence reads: CASSPRGLALGQFF. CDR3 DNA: TGTGCCAGCAGCCCCAGGGGACTAGCGTTGGGGCAGTTCTTC.

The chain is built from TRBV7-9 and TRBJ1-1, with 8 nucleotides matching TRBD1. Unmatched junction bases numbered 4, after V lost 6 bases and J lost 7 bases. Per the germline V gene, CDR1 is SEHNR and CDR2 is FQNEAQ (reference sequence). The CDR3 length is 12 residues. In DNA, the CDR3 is TGTGCCAGCAGTCTTGGGACAGGTGAAGCTTTCTTT. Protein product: CASSLGTGEAFF.

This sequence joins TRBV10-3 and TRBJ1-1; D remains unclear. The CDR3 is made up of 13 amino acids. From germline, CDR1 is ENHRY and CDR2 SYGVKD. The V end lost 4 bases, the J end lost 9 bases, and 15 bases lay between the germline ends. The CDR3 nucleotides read TGTGCCATCAGTGCGGACTACAGTCCTAAAGCTTTCTTT. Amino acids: CAISADYSPKAFF.

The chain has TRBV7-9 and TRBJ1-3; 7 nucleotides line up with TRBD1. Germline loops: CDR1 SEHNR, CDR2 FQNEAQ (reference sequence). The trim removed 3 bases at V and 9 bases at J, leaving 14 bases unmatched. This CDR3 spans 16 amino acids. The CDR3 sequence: CASSFGDSRQSGTIYF. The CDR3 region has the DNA TGTGCCAGCAGCTTTGGGGACAGCCGACAGTCGGGCACCATATATTTT.

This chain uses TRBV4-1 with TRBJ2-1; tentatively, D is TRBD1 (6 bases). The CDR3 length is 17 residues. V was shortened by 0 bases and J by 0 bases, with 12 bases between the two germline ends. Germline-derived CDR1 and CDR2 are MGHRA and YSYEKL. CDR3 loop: CASSQEGGSSSYNEQFF. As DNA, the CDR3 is TGCGCCAGCAGCCAAGAAGGGGGTTCGAGCTCCTACAATGAGCAGTTCTTC.

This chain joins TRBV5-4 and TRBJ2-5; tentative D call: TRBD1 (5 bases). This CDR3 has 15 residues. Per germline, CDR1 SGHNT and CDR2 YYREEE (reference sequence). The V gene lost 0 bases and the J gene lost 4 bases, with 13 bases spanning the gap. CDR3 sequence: CASSLGQGGLETQYF. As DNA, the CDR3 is TGTGCCAGCAGCTTGGGTCAGGGTGGCTTAGAGACCCAGTACTTC.

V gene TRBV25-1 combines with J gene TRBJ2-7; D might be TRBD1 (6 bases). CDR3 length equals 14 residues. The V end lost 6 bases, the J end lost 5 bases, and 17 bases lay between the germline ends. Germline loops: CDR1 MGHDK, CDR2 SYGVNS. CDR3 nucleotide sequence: TGTGCCAGCAGCCAAGGCGGGCAGGGGAACGAGCAGTACTTC. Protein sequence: CASSQGGQGNEQYF.

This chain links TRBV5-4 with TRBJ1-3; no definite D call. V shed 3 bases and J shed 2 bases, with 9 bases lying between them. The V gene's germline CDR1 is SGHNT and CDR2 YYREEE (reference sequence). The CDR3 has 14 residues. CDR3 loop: CASSWFGAGNTIYF. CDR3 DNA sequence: TGTGCCAGCAGCTGGTTTGGCGCTGGAAACACCATATATTTT.

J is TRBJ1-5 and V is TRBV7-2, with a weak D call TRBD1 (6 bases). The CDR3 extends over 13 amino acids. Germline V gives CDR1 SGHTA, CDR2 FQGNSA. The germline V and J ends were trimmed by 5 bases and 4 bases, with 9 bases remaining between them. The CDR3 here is CASSIGQNQPQHF. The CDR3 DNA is TGTGCCAGCAGCATAGGACAGAATCAGCCCCAGCATTTT. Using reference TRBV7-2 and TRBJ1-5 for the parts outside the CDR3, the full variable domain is GAGVSQSPSNKVTEKGKDVELRCDPISGHTALYWYRQSLGQGLEFLIYFQGNSAPDKSGLPSDRFSAERTGGSVSTLTIQRTQQEDSAVYLCASSIGQNQPQHFGDGTRLSIL.

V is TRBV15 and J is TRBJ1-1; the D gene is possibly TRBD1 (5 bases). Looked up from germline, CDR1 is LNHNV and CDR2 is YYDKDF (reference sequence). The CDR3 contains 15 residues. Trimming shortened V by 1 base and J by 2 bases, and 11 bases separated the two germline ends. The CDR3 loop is CATSRGWGSNTEAFF. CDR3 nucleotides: TGTGCCACCAGCAGAGGCTGGGGCAGCAACACTGAAGCTTTCTTT.

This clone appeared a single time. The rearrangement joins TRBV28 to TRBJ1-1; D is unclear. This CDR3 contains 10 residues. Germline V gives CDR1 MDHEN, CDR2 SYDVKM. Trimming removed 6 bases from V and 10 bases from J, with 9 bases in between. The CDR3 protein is CASRKVGAFF. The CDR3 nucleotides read TGTGCCAGCAGGAAAGTAGGAGCTTTCTTT.

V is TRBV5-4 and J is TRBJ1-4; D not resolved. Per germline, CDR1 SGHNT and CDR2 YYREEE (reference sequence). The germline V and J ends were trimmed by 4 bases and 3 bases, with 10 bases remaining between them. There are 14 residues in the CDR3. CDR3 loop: CASSRRSANEKLFF. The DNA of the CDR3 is TGTGCCAGCAGCCGACGGTCTGCTAATGAAAAACTGTTTTTT. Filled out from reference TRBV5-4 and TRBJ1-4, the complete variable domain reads ETGVTQSPTHLIKTRGQQVTLRCSSQSGHNTVSWYQQALGQGPQFIFQYYREEENGRGNFPPRFSGLQFPNYSSELNVNALELDDSALYLCASSRRSANEKLFFGSGTQLSVL.

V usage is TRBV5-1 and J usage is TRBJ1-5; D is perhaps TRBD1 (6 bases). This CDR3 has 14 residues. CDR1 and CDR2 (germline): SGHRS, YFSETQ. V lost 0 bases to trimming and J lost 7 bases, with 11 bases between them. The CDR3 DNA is TGCGCCAGCAGCTTGGGGACAGTCGGGCAGCCCCAGCATTTT. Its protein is CASSLGTVGQPQHF.

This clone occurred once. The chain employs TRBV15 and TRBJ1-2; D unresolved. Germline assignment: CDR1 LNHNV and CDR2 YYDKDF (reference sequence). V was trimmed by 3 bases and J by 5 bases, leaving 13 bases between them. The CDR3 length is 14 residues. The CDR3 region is CATSSSLVGYGYTF. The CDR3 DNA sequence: TGTGCCACCAGCAGCTCTCTGGTGGGGTATGGCTACACCTTC.

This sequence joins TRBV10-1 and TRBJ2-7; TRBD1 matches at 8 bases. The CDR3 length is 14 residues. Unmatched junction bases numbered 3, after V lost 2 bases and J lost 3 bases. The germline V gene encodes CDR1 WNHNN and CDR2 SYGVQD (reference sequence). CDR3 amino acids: CASSETGGFYEQYF. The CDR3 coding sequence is TGCGCCAGCAGTGAGACAGGGGGGTTCTACGAGCAGTACTTC.

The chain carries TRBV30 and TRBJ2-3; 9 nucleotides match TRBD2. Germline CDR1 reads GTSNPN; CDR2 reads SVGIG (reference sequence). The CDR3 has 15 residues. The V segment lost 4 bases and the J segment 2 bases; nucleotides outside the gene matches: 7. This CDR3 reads CAWMREGLDTDTQYF. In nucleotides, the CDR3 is TGTGCCTGGATGCGGGAGGGCCTGGACACAGATACGCAGTATTTT.

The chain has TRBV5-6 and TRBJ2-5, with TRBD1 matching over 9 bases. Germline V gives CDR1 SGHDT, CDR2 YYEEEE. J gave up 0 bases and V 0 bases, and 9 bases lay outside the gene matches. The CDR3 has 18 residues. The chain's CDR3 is CASSLGQGGGPYQETQYF. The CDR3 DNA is TGTGCCAGCAGCTTGGGACAGGGGGGCGGCCCTTACCAAGAGACCCAGTACTTC. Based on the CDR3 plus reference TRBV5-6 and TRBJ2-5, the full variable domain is DAGVTQSPTHLIKTRGQQVTLRCSPKSGHDTVSWYQQALGQGPQFIFQYYEEEERQRGNFPDRFSGHQFPNYSSELNVNALLLGDSALYLCASSLGQGGGPYQETQYFGPGTRLLVL.